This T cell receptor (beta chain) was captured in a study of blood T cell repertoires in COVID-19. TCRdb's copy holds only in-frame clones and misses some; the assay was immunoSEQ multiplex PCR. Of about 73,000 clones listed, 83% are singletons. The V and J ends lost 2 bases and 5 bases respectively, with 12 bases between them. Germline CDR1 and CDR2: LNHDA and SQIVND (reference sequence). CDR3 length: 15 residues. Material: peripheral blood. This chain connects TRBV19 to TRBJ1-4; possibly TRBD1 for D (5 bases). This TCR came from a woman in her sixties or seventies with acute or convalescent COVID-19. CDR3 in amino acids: CASSITGQSNEKLFF. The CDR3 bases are TGTGCCAGTAGTATAACAGGACAATCGAATGAAAAACTGTTTTTT.